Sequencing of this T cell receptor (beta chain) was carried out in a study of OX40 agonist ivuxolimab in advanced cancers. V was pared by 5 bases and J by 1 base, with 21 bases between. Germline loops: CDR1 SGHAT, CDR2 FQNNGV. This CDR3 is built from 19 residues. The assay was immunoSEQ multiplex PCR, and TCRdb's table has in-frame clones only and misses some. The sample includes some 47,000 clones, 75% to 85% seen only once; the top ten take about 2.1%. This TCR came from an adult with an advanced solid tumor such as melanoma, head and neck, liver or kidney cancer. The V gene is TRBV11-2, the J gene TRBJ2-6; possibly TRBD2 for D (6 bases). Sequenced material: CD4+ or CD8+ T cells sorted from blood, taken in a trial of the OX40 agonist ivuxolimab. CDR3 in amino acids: CASSPQAGRTVSGANVLTF. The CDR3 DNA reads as TGTGCCAGCAGCCCCCAGGCGGGGCGCACTGTTTCTGGGGCCAACGTCCTGACTTTC.